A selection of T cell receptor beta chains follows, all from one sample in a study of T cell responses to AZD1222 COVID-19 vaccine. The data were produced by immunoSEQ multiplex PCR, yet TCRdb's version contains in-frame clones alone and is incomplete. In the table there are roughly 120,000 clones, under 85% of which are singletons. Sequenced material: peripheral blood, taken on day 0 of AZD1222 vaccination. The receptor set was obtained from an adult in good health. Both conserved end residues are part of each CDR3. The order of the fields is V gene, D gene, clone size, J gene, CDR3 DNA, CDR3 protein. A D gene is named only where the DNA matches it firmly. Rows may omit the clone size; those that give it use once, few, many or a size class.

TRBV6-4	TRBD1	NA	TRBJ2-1	TGTGCCAGCAGTGTAGGGACAGGGGGCGATGAGCAGTTCTTC	CASSVGTGGDEQFF
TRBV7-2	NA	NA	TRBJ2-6	TGTGCCAGCAGCCAAGACAGCTCTGGGGCCAACGTCCTGACTTTC	CASSQDSSGANVLTF
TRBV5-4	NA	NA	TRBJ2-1	TGTGCCAGCAGCACGGGACTGAACAATGAGCAGTTCTTC	CASSTGLNNEQFF
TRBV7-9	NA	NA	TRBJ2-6	TGTGCCAGCAGCTTAGATGGCTCTGGGGCCAACGTCCTGACTTTC	CASSLDGSGANVLTF
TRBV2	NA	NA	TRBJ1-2	TGTGCCAGCAGGGGACAAGCTAACTATGGCTACACCTTC	CASRGQANYGYTF
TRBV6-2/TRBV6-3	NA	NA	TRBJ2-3	TGTGCCAGCAGTCCGACCTTAAGGGGACCCGATACGCAGTATTTT	CASSPTLRGPDTQYF
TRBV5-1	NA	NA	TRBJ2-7	TGCGCCAGCAGCTTGGGTGGGACATCTTCGATAAGGTCTCGATACGAGCAGTACTTC	CASSLGGTSSIRSRYEQYF
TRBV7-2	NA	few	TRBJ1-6	TGTGCCAGCAGCCTTTCCCTGACAGTGAATTCACCCCTCCACTTT	CASSLSLTVNSPLHF
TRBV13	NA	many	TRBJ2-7	TGTGCCAGCAGCGGAAGTTACTCCTACGAGCAGTACTTC	CASSGSYSYEQYF
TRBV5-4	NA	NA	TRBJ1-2	TGTGCCAGCAGCTTGGGTTCACAGGGAGGCCATGGCTACACCTTC	CASSLGSQGGHGYTF
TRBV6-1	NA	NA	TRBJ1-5	TGTGCCAGCAGTGAAGCGGGAGGTAGCAATCAGCCCCAGCATTTT	CASSEAGGSNQPQHF
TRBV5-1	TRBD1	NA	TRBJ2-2	TGCGCCAGCAGCTTTTTCGACAGGGCCACCGGGGAGCTGTTTTTT	CASSFFDRATGELFF
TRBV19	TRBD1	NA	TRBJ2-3	TGTGCCAGTAGTACCACTGGACAGGGAGCAGATACGCAGTATTTT	CASSTTGQGADTQYF
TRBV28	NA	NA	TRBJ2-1	TGTGCCAGCGGGTGGAACCATGAGCAGTTCTTC	CASGWNHEQFF
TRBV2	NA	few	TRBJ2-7	TGTGCCAGCAGCCCCCAGTACGAGCAGTACTTC	CASSPQYEQYF
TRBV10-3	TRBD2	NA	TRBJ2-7	TGTGCCATCAACCAGGGAGGGAACGAGCAGTACTTC	CAINQGGNEQYF
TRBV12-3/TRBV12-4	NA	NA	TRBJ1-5	TGTGCCAGCAGCTTGACAGCCCATCAGCCCCAGCATTTT	CASSLTAHQPQHF
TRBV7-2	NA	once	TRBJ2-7	TGTGCCAGCAGCCACCTGGGGGGAACCTACGAGCAGTACTTC	CASSHLGGTYEQYF
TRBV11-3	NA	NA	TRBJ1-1	TGTGCCAGCAGCAAAGGGACCGTAAAGCTCACTGAAGCTTTCTTT	CASSKGTVKLTEAFF
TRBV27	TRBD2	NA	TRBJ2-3	TGTGCCAGCAGTTTAGCCCCCCGGCGGGGGTTGGCAGATACGCAGTATTTT	CASSLAPRRGLADTQYF
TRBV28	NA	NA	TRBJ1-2	TGTGCCAGCAGGCTATCTAACTATGGCTACACCTTC	CASRLSNYGYTF
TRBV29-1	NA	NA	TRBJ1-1	TGCAGCGTTATCCGGAACACTGAAGCTTTCTTT	CSVIRNTEAFF
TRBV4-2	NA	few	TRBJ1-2	TGTGCCAGCAGCCAAGATCGGGCACCCTACTATGGCTACACCTTC	CASSQDRAPYYGYTF
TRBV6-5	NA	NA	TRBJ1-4	TGTGCCAGCAGTTCCATTACAGGTGCGGCCGAAAAACTGTTTTTT	CASSSITGAAEKLFF
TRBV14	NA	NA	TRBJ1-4	TGTGCCAGCAGCCGGGCGGGGAGAACTAATGAAAAACTGTTTTTT	CASSRAGRTNEKLFF
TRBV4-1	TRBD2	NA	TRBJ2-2	TGCGCCAGCAGCCAAGATAGGGTTTGGGGGGAGGGCGGGGAGCTGTTTTTT	CASSQDRVWGEGGELFF
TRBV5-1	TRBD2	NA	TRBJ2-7	TGCGCCAGCAGCTTGGGACTAGCGGGGGCAACCTACGAGCAGTACTTC	CASSLGLAGATYEQYF
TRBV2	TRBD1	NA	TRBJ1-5	TGTGCCAGCAGGATAGGGACAGGCGATAGCAATCAGCCCCAGCATTTT	CASRIGTGDSNQPQHF
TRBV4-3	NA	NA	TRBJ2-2	TGCGCCAGCAGCCAAGATCAGGTGGGAACCGGGGAGCTGTTTTTT	CASSQDQVGTGELFF
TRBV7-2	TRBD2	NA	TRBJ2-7	TGTGCCAGCAGCTTAACTAGCGGGGGGGCCCCAAGCGAGCAGTACTTC	CASSLTSGGAPSEQYF
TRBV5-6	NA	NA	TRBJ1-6	TGTGCCAGCAGCTTGGAAGGGTCTAATAATTCACCCCTCCACTTT	CASSLEGSNNSPLHF
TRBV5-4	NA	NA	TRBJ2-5	TGTGCCAGCAGCTTGCCCCCAGGGAGCGGGGAGACCCAGTACTTC	CASSLPPGSGETQYF
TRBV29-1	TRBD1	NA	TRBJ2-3	TGCAGCGTTGCCGGGACAGGGGCCACAGATACGCAGTATTTT	CSVAGTGATDTQYF
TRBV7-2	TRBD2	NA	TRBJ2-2	TGTGCCAGCAGCCCTCATAGCGGGACGGACCGCGAGCTGTTTTTT	CASSPHSGTDRELFF
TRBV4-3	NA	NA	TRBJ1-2	TGCGCCAGCAGCCAAGATCTGAGCTATGGCTACACCTTC	CASSQDLSYGYTF
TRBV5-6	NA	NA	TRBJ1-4	TGTGCCAGCAGCCCGGCGGGTACTGGACGGGGTAATGAAAAACTGTTTTTT	CASSPAGTGRGNEKLFF
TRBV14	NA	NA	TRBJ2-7	TGTGCCAGCAGCCAAGGGGTGGGGTCCTACGAGCAGTACTTC	CASSQGVGSYEQYF
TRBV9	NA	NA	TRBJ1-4	TGTGCCAGCAGCGTGGGCCGCTCAGGAAAAAATGAAAAACTGTTTTTT	CASSVGRSGKNEKLFF
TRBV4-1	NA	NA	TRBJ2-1	TGCGCCAGCAGCCAAGGACCGGGGGAGCAGTTCTTC	CASSQGPGEQFF
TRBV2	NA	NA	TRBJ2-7	TGTGCCAGCGGCCTCGATGGGGGACTGAGTGGCTACGAGCAGTACTTC	CASGLDGGLSGYEQYF
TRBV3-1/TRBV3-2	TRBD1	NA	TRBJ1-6	TGTGCCAGCAGACAGGGGAGGTCCTATAATTCACCCCTCCACTTT	CASRQGRSYNSPLHF
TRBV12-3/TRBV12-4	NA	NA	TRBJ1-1	TGTGCCAGCAGTTTCGACCGACACACTGAAGCTTTCTTT	CASSFDRHTEAFF
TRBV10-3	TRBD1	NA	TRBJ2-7	TGTGCCACCTCCTTAGGGACAGGGGGCTTATACGAGCAGTACTTC	CATSLGTGGLYEQYF
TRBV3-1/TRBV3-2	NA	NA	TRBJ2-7	TGTGCCAGCAGCCAGGACAGCTCCTACGAGCAGTACTTC	CASSQDSSYEQYF
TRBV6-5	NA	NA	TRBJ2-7	TGTGCCAGCAGTTACCGAACCCCACAGGGCCCCTACGAGCAGTACTTC	CASSYRTPQGPYEQYF
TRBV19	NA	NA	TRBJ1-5	TGTGCCAGTAGTCTCGACAGCGGATCTAGATTGCCCCAGCATTTT	CASSLDSGSRLPQHF
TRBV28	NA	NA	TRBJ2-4	TGTGCCAGCAGTGCCTCAGGAGGGAACATTCAGTACTTC	CASSASGGNIQYF
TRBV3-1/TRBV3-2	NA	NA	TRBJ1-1	TGTGCCAGCCACCCGGGGAGGGCGAACACTGAAGCTTTCTTT	CASHPGRANTEAFF
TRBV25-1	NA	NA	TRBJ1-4	TGTGCCAGCAGTGCAGGGGTTGTGGGAGGGGAAAAACTGTTTTTT	CASSAGVVGGEKLFF
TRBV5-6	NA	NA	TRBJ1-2	TGTGCCAGCAGCCGAGACTTCCAGGGAAACTATGGCTACACCTTC	CASSRDFQGNYGYTF
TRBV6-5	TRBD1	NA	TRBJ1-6	TGTGCCAGCAGGGGACAGAACTATAATTCACCCCTCCACTTT	CASRGQNYNSPLHF